These 17 T cell receptor beta chains share one sample of origin, sequenced in a study of T cell changes during pregnancy in multiple sclerosis. This table comes from immunoSEQ multiplex PCR, and its TCRdb copy is limited to in-frame clones, with some not included. The table has tens of thousands of clones, roughly nine tenths seen once. Sequenced here: CD8+ T cells from peripheral blood mononuclear cells, sampled before pregnancy. Every receptor here comes from a female donor with multiple sclerosis, enrolled in a pregnancy study.

This clone was seen just once. The V and J genes are TRBV7-2 and TRBJ2-1; TRBD2 matches at 8 bases. V shed 5 bases, J shed 6 bases, and the junction held 15 bases outside the gene matches. The CDR3 spans 17 residues. Germline CDR1 SGHTA, CDR2 FQGNSA. CDR3 protein: CASSGGIPGGALNEQFF. As DNA, the CDR3 is TGTGCCAGCAGCGGGGGGATCCCGGGGGGGGCACTCAATGAGCAGTTCTTC.

The count of this clone is one. This chain uses TRBV9 with TRBJ2-3, with 12 bases fitting TRBD2. From germline, CDR1 is SGDLS and CDR2 YYNGEE. The V gene end was trimmed by 3 bases and the J gene end by 5 bases; junction bases not matched to a gene: 1. This CDR3 region has 14 residues. The CDR3 sequence is CASSASGGVDTQYF. The CDR3 nucleotides read TGTGCCAGCAGCGCTAGCGGGGGGGTAGATACGCAGTATTTT.

This clone was picked up a small number of times. V is TRBV14 and J is TRBJ1-1, with TRBD1 as a possible D gene (5 bases). CDR1 is SGHDN and CDR2 is FVKESK in the germline V gene. V dropped 5 bases and J dropped 0 bases, with 13 bases sitting between them. The CDR3 has 15 residues. This CDR3 reads CASSESQGMNTEAFF. The CDR3 DNA reads as TGTGCCAGCAGCGAAAGCCAGGGCATGAACACTGAAGCTTTCTTT.

The rearrangement links TRBV9 to TRBJ2-3; D is possibly TRBD2 (6 bases). Germline lookup yields CDR1 SGDLS and CDR2 YYNGEE. Trimming took 4 bases from V and 2 from J, leaving 14 bases between them. The CDR3 covers 15 residues. The CDR3 coding sequence is TGTGCCAGCAGCCTCAGCGGGTATTACACAGATACGCAGTATTTT. Protein: CASSLSGYYTDTQYF.

This clone has a single count. The rearrangement joins TRBV9 to TRBJ2-2; D is possibly TRBD1 (6 bases). Germline V lookup: CDR1 SGDLS, CDR2 YYNGEE. Trimming removed 0 bases from V and 4 bases from J, with 13 bases in between. The CDR3 runs to 16 residues. DNA of the CDR3: TGTGCCAGCAGCGTAGCTGGACAGACATTCACCGGGGAGCTGTTTTTT. Amino acid sequence: CASSVAGQTFTGELFF.

The J gene is TRBJ1-1, the V gene TRBV5-4; TRBD1 aligns across 7 bases. V trimming: 4 bases; J trimming: 6 bases; junction bases outside the gene matches: 3. The CDR3 has 12 residues. CDR1 is SGHNT and CDR2 is YYREEE in the germline V gene (reference sequence). CDR3 nucleotides: TGTGCCAGCAGCCAACAGGGGTCTGAAGCTTTCTTT. This translates into CASSQQGSEAFF.

The rearrangement links TRBV6-5 to TRBJ2-1; D might be TRBD1 (6 bases). From germline, CDR1 is MNHEY and CDR2 SVGAGI. V was pared by 6 bases and J by 0 bases, with 12 bases between. The CDR3 is 15 amino acids. The CDR3: CASSADRNSYNEQFF. CDR3 DNA: TGTGCCAGCAGCGCGGACAGAAACTCCTACAATGAGCAGTTCTTC.

The genes are TRBV7-2 and TRBJ2-7; a weak D match, TRBD1 (6 bases). Trimming pared 5 bases from V and 0 bases from J, leaving 11 bases between. Germline loops: CDR1 SGHTA, CDR2 FQGNSA. The CDR3 spans 14 residues. The CDR3 DNA reads TGTGCCAGCAGCCGGGACAAGAGCTCCTACGAGCAGTACTTC. This codes for CASSRDKSSYEQYF.

The V gene is TRBV7-8, the J gene TRBJ1-5; D possibly corresponds to TRBD1 (5 bases). The CDR3 spans 15 residues. Trimming shortened V by 2 bases and J by 4 bases, and 12 bases separated the two germline ends. CDR1 SGHVS and CDR2 FQNEAQ come from the germline V gene. The DNA for the CDR3 is TGTGCCAGCAGCTTATTTAGACAGCCGAATCAGCCCCAGCATTTT. Encoded protein: CASSLFRQPNQPQHF.

The rearrangement joins TRBV16 to TRBJ2-7, with 7 bases lining up with TRBD2. J was trimmed by 5 bases and V by 0 bases; bases with no gene match: 10. This CDR3 is 16 amino acids long. Germline loops: CDR1 KGHSY, CDR2 FQNENV. The CDR3 sequence is CASSQSGGDSSDEQYF. CDR3 in DNA: TGTGCCAGCAGCCAATCGGGGGGGGACTCCAGCGACGAGCAGTACTTC.

The gene calls are TRBV7-3 and TRBJ2-1, with D unresolved. Germline values: CDR1 SGHTA, CDR2 FQGTGA. Trimming removed 3 bases at V and 7 bases at J, with 10 bases between. The CDR3 runs to 13 residues. The CDR3 nucleotides read TGTGCCAGCAGCTTCGGCGGAATGAATGAGCAGTTCTTC. It specifies CASSFGGMNEQFF.

This clone occurred a few times. CDR3 protein: CASSSSTGNSPLHF. The CDR3 region has the DNA TGTGCCAGCAGCTCGTCGACAGGGAATTCACCCCTCCACTTT. The V and J genes are TRBV7-9 and TRBJ1-6, with 7 bases aligning to TRBD1. Germline V gene data show CDR1 as SEHNR and CDR2 as FQNEAQ (reference sequence). The junction had 4 bases not matched to a gene; V was cut back by 4 bases and J by 7 bases. The CDR3 extends over 14 amino acids. Supplemented by reference TRBV7-9 and TRBJ1-6, the full variable domain reads DTGVSQNPRHKITKRGQNVTFRCDPISEHNRLYWYRQTLGQGPEFLTYFQNEAQLEKSRLLSDRFSAERPKGSFSTLEIQRTEQGDSAMYLCASSSSTGNSPLHFGNGTRLTVT.

The rearrangement joins TRBV6-5 to TRBJ2-5; 8 positions agree with TRBD2. CDR3 size: 15 residues. V was clipped by 7 bases and J by 4 bases; unmatched bases: 11. The V gene's germline CDR1 is MNHEY and CDR2 SVGAGI. This CDR3 reads CASTLAGGGRETQYF. In DNA, the CDR3 is TGTGCCAGCACCCTAGCCGGGGGGGGCCGAGAGACCCAGTACTTC.

A single count supports this clone. V is TRBV5-1 and J is TRBJ2-1, with 10 bases lining up with TRBD2. The CDR3 length is 15 residues. V was pared by 5 bases and J by 4 bases, with 6 bases of the junction left unmatched. Germline V gives CDR1 SGHRS, CDR2 YFSETQ. CDR3 amino acids: CASRGTSGAYNEQFF. The CDR3 DNA follows: TGCGCCAGCAGGGGTACTAGCGGGGCGTACAATGAGCAGTTCTTC.

The genes are TRBV6-1 and TRBJ1-5, with D unresolved. The CDR3 is made up of 15 amino acids. Trimming pared 7 bases from V and 5 bases from J, leaving 18 bases between. Per germline, CDR1 MNHNS and CDR2 SASEGT. The CDR3 here is CASTLDSATYQPQHF. The CDR3, as DNA: TGTGCCAGCACCTTGGACTCAGCTACCTATCAGCCCCAGCATTTT.

This clone was recorded once. V and J are TRBV4-3 and TRBJ2-3, with D maybe TRBD2 (5 bases). With 3 bases removed from V and 0 bases from J, the gap between germline ends came to 7 bases. The length of the CDR3 is 14 residues. The germline gives CDR1 LGHNA, CDR2 YSLEER. In DNA, the CDR3 is TGCGCCAGCAGCCAGACTACTAGCACAGATACGCAGTATTTT. As protein: CASSQTTSTDTQYF.

The V call is TRBV6-5, the J call TRBJ2-2; 7 nucleotides match TRBD1. The germline V gene encodes CDR1 MNHEY and CDR2 SVGAGI. After removal of 4 bases from V and 6 bases from J, the junction contained 8 bases not matched to a gene. The CDR3 is 15 residues long. The CDR3 DNA is TGTGCCAGCAGTTCGGGCGACAGGGATGCCGGGGAGCTGTTTTTT. It yields the protein CASSSGDRDAGELFF.